This T cell receptor beta chain is drawn from a study of shared clonotypes between healthy human individuals. The method was immunoSEQ multiplex PCR; TCRdb's version includes in-frame clones alone and lacks a portion of them. Among around 1.6 million clones listed, approximately 98% were seen once. The CDR3 runs 15 residues. The chain is built from TRBV21-1 and TRBJ2-7. TRBV21-1 is a known pseudogene. The sequence was collected from a man aged 25 to 45 in good health. Sequenced input: naive CD4+ T cells sorted from blood. Indicated subset: CD45RA+ positively selected. The chain's CDR3 is CASSKAGVVSYEQYF. CDR3 sequence (DNA): TGTGCCAGCAGCAAAGCTGGGGTGGTTTCCTACGAGCAGTACTTC.